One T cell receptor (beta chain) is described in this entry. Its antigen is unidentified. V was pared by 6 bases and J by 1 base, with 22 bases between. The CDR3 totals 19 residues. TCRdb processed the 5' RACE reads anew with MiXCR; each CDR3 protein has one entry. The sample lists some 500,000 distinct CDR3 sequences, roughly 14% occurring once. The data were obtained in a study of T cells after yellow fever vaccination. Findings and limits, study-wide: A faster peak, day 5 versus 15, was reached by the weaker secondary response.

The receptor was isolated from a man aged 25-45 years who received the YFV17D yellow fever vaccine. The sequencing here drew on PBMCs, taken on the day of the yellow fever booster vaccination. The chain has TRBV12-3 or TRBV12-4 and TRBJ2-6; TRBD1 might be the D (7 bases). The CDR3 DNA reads TGTGCCAGCAGCCCAGGGGCGTACAGGGGAGGATCTGGGGCCAACGTCCTGACTTTC. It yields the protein CASSPGAYRGGSGANVLTF.